This is a list of T cell receptor beta chains from one sample in a study of CD8+ T cells in alopecia areata. The repertoire was sequenced with immunoSEQ multiplex PCR; TCRdb's copy has only in-frame clones and lacks some. The top ten hold approximately 2% of the sample, which has approximately 280,000 clones, 58% seen once. The sequences come from CD4+ T cells sorted from blood, collected at week 24, from a patient treated with tofacitinib. These TCRs come from a human donor with alopecia areata. Both conserved end residues are part of each CDR3. The order of the fields is D gene, J gene, V gene, clone size, CDR3 DNA, CDR3 protein. A D gene is named only where the DNA matches it firmly. Clone size is shown for a subset of rows, as once, few, many or a class of expanded clone.

>NA|TRBJ1-2|TRBV7-2|NA
TGTGCCAGCAATTGGGTTGAGGAGTACACCTTC
CASNWVEEYTF
>NA|TRBJ2-4|TRBV4-1|NA
TGCGCCAGCAGCCCCTCGGGGGTAGCCAAAAACATTCAGTACTTC
CASSPSGVAKNIQYF
>NA|TRBJ2-3|TRBV7-9|NA
TGTGCCAGCAGGTTATCGGATACGCAGTATTTT
CASRLSDTQYF
>TRBD1|TRBJ1-5|TRBV6-1|NA
TGTGCCAGCACCCGAACCGGGACAGGCGGCCAGCCCCAGCATTTT
CASTRTGTGGQPQHF
>TRBD1|TRBJ1-2|TRBV28|NA
TGTGCCAGCAGGGAGGGACAGCACTATGGCTACACCTTC
CASREGQHYGYTF
>TRBD2|TRBJ2-2|TRBV4-1|NA
TGCGCCAGCAGCCAAGATGCTAGCGGGGCGAACACCGGGGAGCTGTTTTTT
CASSQDASGANTGELFF
>NA|TRBJ2-2|TRBV6-6|few
TGTGCCAGCAGCCGATACCCAGGGGCCACCGGGGAGCTGTTTTTT
CASSRYPGATGELFF
>TRBD1|TRBJ2-7|TRBV5-1|once
TGCGCCAGCAGCCCGGGACAGGGATCCGAGCAGTACTTC
CASSPGQGSEQYF
>NA|TRBJ1-1|TRBV29-1|NA
TGCAGCGTTCTCAACACTGAAGCTTTCTTT
CSVLNTEAFF
>NA|TRBJ1-6|TRBV2|few
TGTGCCAGCAGGGCGCCGAATTCACCCCTCCACTTT
CASRAPNSPLHF
>TRBD1|TRBJ2-5|TRBV5-6|NA
TGTGCCAGCAGCTGGACAGGCCACCAAGAGACCCAGTACTTC
CASSWTGHQETQYF
>TRBD1|TRBJ1-1|TRBV27|NA
TGTGCCAGCAGTTACGGACAGGGGAAACGGCACACTGAAGCTTTCTTT
CASSYGQGKRHTEAFF
>TRBD1|TRBJ2-3|TRBV5-4|NA
TGTGCCAGCAGCTCACAGGGGGCCCCTAGCACAGATACGCAGTATTTT
CASSSQGAPSTDTQYF
>TRBD1|TRBJ1-4|TRBV6-1|NA
TGTGCCACCATACTTGGACAGGGGCGAAAACTGTTTTTT
CATILGQGRKLFF
>NA|TRBJ2-6|TRBV11-2|many
TGTGCCAGCAGCTTAGATAGCCTCTCTGGGGCCAACGTCCTGACTTTC
CASSLDSLSGANVLTF
>NA|TRBJ1-2|TRBV15|NA
TGTGCCACCAGCAGAGATCGGCAGGGGAACTATGGCTACACCTTC
CATSRDRQGNYGYTF
>NA|TRBJ2-3|TRBV30|NA
TGTGCCTGGAGTAGGCTATTGGGGGATACGCAGTATTTT
CAWSRLLGDTQYF
>TRBD1|TRBJ1-6|TRBV11-2|NA
TGTGCCAGCAGCCTAGGGACCAGGGGGGCGTATTCACCCCTCCACTTT
CASSLGTRGAYSPLHF
>TRBD1|TRBJ2-6|TRBV2|NA
TGTGCCAGCGCTGACAGGGCCTCTGGGGCCAACGTCCTGACTTTC
CASADRASGANVLTF
>NA|TRBJ1-6|TRBV30|NA
TGTGCCTGGAGTGTAACTGGGAACAATTCACCCCTCCACTTT
CAWSVTGNNSPLHF
>TRBD2|TRBJ2-1|TRBV9|NA
TGTGCCAGCAGCGTAGAAGCGGGGGGCCTTAATGAGCAGTTCTTC
CASSVEAGGLNEQFF
>NA|TRBJ1-6|TRBV7-2|NA
TGTGCCAGCAGTTCTAACGCAGACTCACCCCTCCACTTT
CASSSNADSPLHF